The rows below give T cell receptor beta chains drawn from one sample of a study of cytomegalovirus exposure and HLA in healthy donors. The assay was immunoSEQ multiplex PCR, and TCRdb's table has in-frame clones only and misses some. This table has approximately 180,000 clones, 70% to 80% appearing once. Sequencing used PBMCs. These receptors were collected from a male donor in good health and CMV-seronegative. Each CDR3 is given without its conserved first and last residue. Each record gives: J gene, V gene, CDR3 protein.

J gene: TRBJ2-7; V gene: TRBV6-6; CDR3 protein: ASRGGVGTYEQY
J gene: TRBJ1-6; V gene: TRBV5-1; CDR3 protein: ASSLDRFSPLH
J gene: TRBJ1-5; V gene: TRBV11-2; CDR3 protein: ASSFLGTVGAPQH
J gene: TRBJ1-1; V gene: TRBV10-2; CDR3 protein: ASSDNGGEAF
J gene: TRBJ2-7; V gene: TRBV5-1; CDR3 protein: ASSLERGGQY
J gene: TRBJ2-3; V gene: TRBV9; CDR3 protein: ASSEVSGGWDTQY
J gene: TRBJ1-1; V gene: TRBV30; CDR3 protein: AWSPSGANTEAF
J gene: TRBJ2-1; V gene: TRBV6-1; CDR3 protein: ASSEALLPYNEQF
J gene: TRBJ1-2; V gene: TRBV6-5; CDR3 protein: ASSPPRTGNYGYT
J gene: TRBJ1-2; V gene: TRBV27; CDR3 protein: ASSLGLGLYGYT
J gene: TRBJ1-2; V gene: TRBV6-5; CDR3 protein: ASSYSVRDGGYT
J gene: TRBJ1-5; V gene: TRBV28; CDR3 protein: ASSLSRTGFGNQPQH
J gene: TRBJ2-7; V gene: TRBV29-1; CDR3 protein: SVAILAEFYEQY
J gene: TRBJ2-3; V gene: TRBV5-1; CDR3 protein: ASSYIDTQY
J gene: TRBJ2-1; V gene: TRBV9; CDR3 protein: ASSAPGREDEQF
J gene: TRBJ1-2; V gene: TRBV5-1; CDR3 protein: ASSLGDRAH
J gene: TRBJ1-4; V gene: TRBV30; CDR3 protein: AAGGKATNEKLF
J gene: TRBJ1-1; V gene: TRBV4-3; CDR3 protein: ASSQDPGGFMNTEAF
J gene: TRBJ2-1; V gene: TRBV10-3; CDR3 protein: AISPPLAGGRNEQF
J gene: TRBJ1-5; V gene: TRBV28; CDR3 protein: ASTLTVDRTHQPQH
J gene: TRBJ2-3; V gene: TRBV15; CDR3 protein: ATSRDLGDTQY
J gene: TRBJ1-5; V gene: TRBV9; CDR3 protein: ASSDRGRSNQPQH